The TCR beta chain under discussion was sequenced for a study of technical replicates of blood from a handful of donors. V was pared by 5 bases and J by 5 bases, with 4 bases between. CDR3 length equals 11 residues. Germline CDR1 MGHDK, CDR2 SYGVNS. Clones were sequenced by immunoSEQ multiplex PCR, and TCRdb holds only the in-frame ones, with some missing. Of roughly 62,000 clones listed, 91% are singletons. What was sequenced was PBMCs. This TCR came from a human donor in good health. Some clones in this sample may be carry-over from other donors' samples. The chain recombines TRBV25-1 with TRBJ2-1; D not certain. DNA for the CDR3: TGTGCCAGCAGTCTAAACAATGAGCAGTTCTTC. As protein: CASSLNNEQFF.